What follows describes a single T cell receptor beta chain. Its matching antigen is unknown. Germline trimming cut 5 bases from V and 3 bases from J; bases unmatched to any gene: 4. From germline, CDR1 is SQVTM and CDR2 ANQGSEA. This CDR3 has 14 amino acids. The repertoire was sequenced with immunoSEQ multiplex PCR; TCRdb's copy has only in-frame clones and lacks some. The sample consists of about 53,000 clones, around 80% of them appearing once. The sample belongs to a study of T cells in localized non-small cell lung cancer. Study-level findings and limits: Compared with tumor, uninvolved adjacent lung displayed greater T cell clonality, ranking highest overall. Without multi-region sequencing, intratumor heterogeneity could not be excluded.

This clonotype was sampled from a man aged 35 to 70 with stage III lung adenocarcinoma. The V call is TRBV29-1, the J call TRBJ2-3, with 11 bases fitting TRBD2. The sample consisted of peripheral blood mononuclear cells, taken before any cancer treatment. Written as DNA, the CDR3 is TGCAGCGTTACAAGGACTAGCGGGACAGATACGCAGTATTTT. It codes for CSVTRTSGTDTQYF.